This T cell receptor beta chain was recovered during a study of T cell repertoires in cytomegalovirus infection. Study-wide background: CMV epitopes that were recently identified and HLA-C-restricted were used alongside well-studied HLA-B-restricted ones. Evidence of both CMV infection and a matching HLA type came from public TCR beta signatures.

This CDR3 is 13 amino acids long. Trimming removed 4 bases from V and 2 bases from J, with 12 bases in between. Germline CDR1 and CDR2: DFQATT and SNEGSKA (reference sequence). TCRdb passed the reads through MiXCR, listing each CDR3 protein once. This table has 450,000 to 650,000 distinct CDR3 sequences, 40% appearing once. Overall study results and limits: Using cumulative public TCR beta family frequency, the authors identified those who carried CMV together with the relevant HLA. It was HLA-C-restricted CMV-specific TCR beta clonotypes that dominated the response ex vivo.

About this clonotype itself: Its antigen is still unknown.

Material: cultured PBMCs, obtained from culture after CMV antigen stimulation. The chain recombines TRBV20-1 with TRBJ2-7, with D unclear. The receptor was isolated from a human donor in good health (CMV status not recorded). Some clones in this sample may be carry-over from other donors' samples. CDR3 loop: CSATELRTYEQYF. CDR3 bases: TGCAGTGCTACGGAATTAAGAACCTACGAGCAGTACTTC.